This TCR beta chain was captured by sequencing in a study of immune heterogeneity within non-small cell lung tumors (dated by TCRdb to the late 2010s). For the wider study: By histology, the tumors included nine to eleven non-squamous carcinomas, a few squamous cell carcinomas and 1 tumor not otherwise specified. The study combined whole-exome sequencing, RNA-seq and TCR beta repertoire sequencing of multiple spatially distinct regions from each NSCLC tumor to examine intratumoral immune heterogeneity. Transcriptome data were available for just about 40 loci from around eleven patients, whereas TCR repertoire analysis spanned some 59 tumor loci from about 15 patients. Neoantigen binding to each patient's HLA alleles was predicted with netMHCpan-3.0 for mutant peptides of 8 to 11 amino acids. Overall study results and their limits: Identical dominant CDR3B clonotypes recurred across loci within a patient, yet different tumor locations also harbored unique high-frequency clones. High-frequency TCR beta clonotypes were largely distinct between individual patients. A moderate positive correlation (R around 0.35), which was statistically significant, linked local T-cell repertoire clonality to local tumor mutational burden.

Genomic DNA was extracted from bulk tumor tissue and used as the TCR template, and about 0.65 ug gDNA was amplified per sample. During surgery, multiple biopsies were taken from each primary tumor and placed as far apart as possible within the tumor mass. The study cohort was described as untreated, and patients were newly diagnosed NSCLC cases undergoing curative surgery. The donor group was made up of more than twelve newly diagnosed non-small cell lung cancer patients undergoing surgery with curative intent. The resected tumor masses were reviewed by two independent pathologists. Sequencing was performed only on DNA and RNA samples of high quality. A multiplex PCR system amplified the TCR beta CDR3 region, with a first 10-cycle round using 32 V-gene forward and 13 J-gene reverse primers. The first PCR round was done with a QIAGEN Multiplex PCR Kit, and the primer sequences were filed in Chinese patent CN105087789A. In a second PCR round, Illumina universal primers were added with the Phusion High-Fidelity PCR Kit. TCR libraries were paired-end sequenced at 151 bp read length on the Illumina HiSeq X Ten platform. The original methods were these. Reads without multiplex PCR primers were removed using Cutadapt, read pairs were merged using PEAR, and CDR3 regions were called using MiXCR with default settings. Shannon entropy measured repertoire diversity, and clonality was calculated as one minus the Shannon entropy divided by the ln of the count of productive unique sequences. Clonotypes present at frequencies of at least 0.5% were defined as dominant or high-frequency T-cell clones. TCRdb passed the public sequencing reads through fastp at Q25 and MiXCR, retaining productive beta sequences. Each entry is one CDR3 protein sequence, shown with its most common DNA and genes. The V and J calls, along with clone size, are taken from TCRdb and not from the paper's own processing. This sample has some 14,000 distinct CDR3 sequences in its table, and 28% of those were observed once. Around 4% of the sample comes from the top ten.

This clonotype is medium-sized (0.01 to 0.1%) in its sample. The antigen it recognizes is unknown. There are no base qualities to consult, and no much larger clone falls within one base. This TCR came from a man aged 40-50 years with non-small cell lung cancer. Material for sequencing was lung tumor tissue.

The nucleotide sequence reads as follows: TGTGCCTGGAGAGTAAGGGAAACGACTGAAGCTTTCTTT. It encodes CAWRVRETTEAFF. The chain employs TRBV30 and TRBJ1-1; too little of a D gene remains to name it. The CDR3 numbers 13 residues from cysteine through phenylalanine. Only the CDR3 part of the read is kept: 39 bases, read in frame from the first base. According to the germline V gene (reference sequence), CDR1 reads GTSNPN and CDR2 reads SVGIG. V sheds 3 bases and J sheds 5 bases, leaving 13 bases between their ends.